This T cell receptor (beta chain) was captured in a study of blood T cell repertoires in COVID-19. Overall study: COVID-19 samples from acute and convalescent phases originated in the United States, Italy and Spain. Sources were T cells, B-cell-depleted T cells, or PBMCs; the material itself was cDNA or gDNA.

Per the original methods: Estimation of nucleated cell counts was performed using reference gene primer amplification. The data were produced by immunoSEQ multiplex PCR, yet TCRdb's version contains in-frame clones alone and is incomplete. D and trimming come from the DNA, and the V and J calls and clone size come from that table. The sample yields about 88,000 clones, 75% to 90% seen once. V was pared by 7 bases and J by 2 bases, with 12 bases between. The CDR3 spans 14 residues. Germline CDR1 is SNHLY and CDR2 is FYNNEI. The chain employs TRBV2 and TRBJ1-3; D unclear. This receptor was taken from a man older than 75 with acute or convalescent COVID-19. The specimen sequenced was peripheral blood. The CDR3 sequence: CASTFLVAGNTIYF. The CDR3 DNA reads TGTGCCAGCACTTTCCTAGTCGCTGGAAACACCATATATTTT. Full variable domain (missing parts from reference TRBV2 and TRBJ1-3): EPEVTQTPSHQVTQMGQEVILRCVPISNHLYFYWYRQILGQKVEFLVSFYNNEISEKSEIFDDQFSVERPDGSNFTLKIRSTKLEDSAMYFCASTFLVAGNTIYFGEGSWLTVV.